The T cell receptor (beta chain) described here comes from a study of T cell responses to AZD1222 COVID-19 vaccine. Whole-study findings and limits: None of the repertoires were sampled until the peak T cell response had passed.

As regards this clone: Its antigen is not identified.

V lost 2 bases and J lost 15; bases outside the gene matches: 18. This CDR3 has 15 residues. Germline-derived CDR1 and CDR2 are SQVTM and ANQGSEA. Assay used: immunoSEQ multiplex PCR; TCRdb lists only in-frame clones, some missing. The sample contains more than 110,000 clones, more than 85% of which appear only once. The chain has TRBV29-1 and TRBJ2-1; TRBD1 aligns across 8 bases. This material consisted of peripheral blood, taken on day 0 of AZD1222 vaccination. The sequence was collected from an adult in good health. The CDR3, as DNA: TGCAGCGTTGAATTGGGGCGTGGGTCAGGGGGCCACGTGTTCTTC. This encodes CSVELGRGSGGHVFF.